This T cell receptor (beta chain) was identified during a study of response to subunit inactivated influenza vaccine. CDR3 length equals 15 residues. Per germline, CDR1 MNHEY and CDR2 SVGAGI. The V gene lost 0 bases and the J gene lost 6 bases, with 11 bases spanning the gap. TCRdb itself ran the RT-PCR reads through MiXCR, one entry per CDR3 protein. The sample has 400,000 to 550,000 distinct CDR3 sequences; 25% are singletons. J is TRBJ1-4 and V is TRBV6-5; D is unresolved. This receptor was taken from a man aged 45-65 years who received an inactivated influenza vaccine. Sequenced material: CD4+ T cells sorted from PBMCs, taken roughly 5 days after vaccination. DNA for the CDR3: TGTGCCAGCAGTTACTCGGGCAGGAGGGATGAAAAACTGTTTTTT. This encodes CASSYSGRRDEKLFF.